What follows is one TCR beta chain and its context. The target antigen is unknown. The data stem from a study of cytomegalovirus exposure and HLA in healthy donors. Study-level information: A previous analysis identified about 110 million unique TCR beta sequences derived from approximately 190 million T cells.

PCR employed 60 Vbeta and 13 Jbeta primers. TCRdb's table, derived via immunoSEQ multiplex PCR, lists solely in-frame clones and lacks some. The table includes 200,000 to 250,000 clones, roughly 88% detected once. Broader study findings: Analyses of presence and absence presupposed an approximately uniform sequencing depth across donors. Cytomegalovirus status was reportedly diagnosed by the classifier with high specificity and sensitivity.

The CDR3 length is 13 residues. Trimming shortened V by 3 bases and J by 0 bases, and 8 bases separated the two germline ends. Germline CDR1 is GTSNPN and CDR2 is SVGIG (reference sequence). This sequence was found in a boy between 2 and 15 years old in good health and CMV-seronegative. The sequenced material came from PBMCs. This chain joins TRBV30 and TRBJ1-2; tentatively, D is TRBD1 (5 bases). CDR3: CAWRQATNYGYTF. The CDR3 region has the DNA TGTGCCTGGAGACAGGCTACTAACTATGGCTACACCTTC.